The 24 T cell receptor beta chains below come from one sample, sequenced in a study of cytomegalovirus exposure and HLA in healthy donors. PCR used 60 Vbeta primers and 13 Jbeta primers. The assay was immunoSEQ multiplex PCR, and TCRdb's table has in-frame clones only and misses some. The table records about 83,000 clones, roughly 76% of them present only once. Input material: PBMCs. The receptor set was obtained from a woman aged 30 to 39 in good health and CMV-seronegative.

The chain combines TRBV6-6 with TRBJ2-5; 13 nucleotides agree with TRBD2. There are 16 residues in the CDR3. The V gene's germline CDR1 is MNHNY and CDR2 SVGAGI (reference sequence). V lost 6 bases and J lost 4; bases outside the gene matches: 8. In nucleotides, the CDR3 is TGTGCCAGCAGCCCAATTAGGACTAGCGGGAGAGAGACCCAGTACTTC. Translating it yields CASSPIRTSGRETQYF.

The genes are TRBV5-5 and TRBJ2-3, with 11 bases fitting TRBD2. V was pared by 5 bases and J by 5 bases, with 4 bases of the junction left unmatched. This CDR3 is built from 14 residues. The V gene's germline CDR1 is SGHKS and CDR2 YYEKEE (reference sequence). CDR3 bases: TGTGCCAGCAGACTAGCGGGAGTTAGAGATACGCAGTATTTT. This codes for CASRLAGVRDTQYF.

This clone was observed a handful of times. The CDR3 sequence: CASSLGQANQPQHF. The DNA of the CDR3 is TGTGCCAGCAGCCTGGGACAAGCCAATCAGCCCCAGCATTTT. The chain joins TRBV7-6 to TRBJ1-5; weak D call: TRBD1 (6 bases). CDR1 is SGHVS and CDR2 is FNYEAQ in the germline V gene. The CDR3 is 14 residues long. V was shortened by 5 bases and J by 3 bases, with 11 bases between the two germline ends.

This chain uses TRBV9 with TRBJ2-3; D may be TRBD2 (5 bases). V was clipped by 4 bases and J by 1 base, with 7 bases between them. CDR3 length: 13 residues. Per germline, CDR1 SGDLS and CDR2 YYNGEE. CDR3 bases: TGTGCCAGCAGCTTTAGCGGCACAGATACGCAGTATTTT. Its protein product is CASSFSGTDTQYF.

CDR3 loop: CASSLETGFEAFF. CDR3 DNA: TGCGCCAGCAGCTTGGAGACAGGGTTTGAAGCTTTCTTT. The chain couples TRBV5-1 to TRBJ1-1; 7 positions match TRBD1. This CDR3 is 13 amino acids long. Trimming cost V 0 bases and J 7 bases; bases outside gene matches: 3. Germline V gives CDR1 SGHRS, CDR2 YFSETQ.

The DNA for the CDR3 is TGTGCCAGCAGCTTCGGACAGACTACTCAAGAGACCCAGTACTTC. Its protein is CASSFGQTTQETQYF. The rearrangement links TRBV5-4 to TRBJ2-5, with D possibly TRBD1 on 6 matching bases. The germline CDR1 and CDR2 sequences are SGHNT and YYREEE (reference sequence). The CDR3 has 15 residues. Trimming stripped 2 bases from V and 2 bases from J, with 13 bases between.

This sequence joins TRBV11-3 and TRBJ2-2; 8 bases are shared with TRBD2. CDR1 is SGHNT and CDR2 is YENEEA in the germline V gene. With 4 bases clipped from V and 2 bases from J, the junction kept 6 bases outside the gene matches. There are 16 residues in the CDR3. CDR3: CASSWTLAGNTGELFF. Here the CDR3 DNA reads TGTGCCAGCAGCTGGACCTTAGCGGGAAACACCGGGGAGCTGTTTTTT.

V usage is TRBV28 and J usage is TRBJ1-5; no reliable D call. V lost 9 bases to trimming and J lost 7 bases, with 13 bases between them. The germline CDR1 and CDR2 sequences are MDHEN and SYDVKM. This CDR3 is built from 12 residues. The CDR3 DNA reads as TGTGCCAGTAAGCCGGGGATGCAGCCCCAGCATTTT. The encoded protein is CASKPGMQPQHF.

In DNA form, the CDR3 reads TGTGCCCATGGGGGGGGCCTACGTGAAAAACTGTTTTTT. It yields the protein CAHGGGLREKLFF. This sequence joins TRBV2 and TRBJ1-4, with a tentative D call TRBD1 (6 bases). Trimming removed 11 bases from V and 7 bases from J, with 17 bases in between. This CDR3 has 13 residues. Germline CDR1 is SNHLY and CDR2 is FYNNEI.

V is TRBV2 and J is TRBJ1-2; possibly TRBD1 for D (5 bases). V was cut by 5 bases and J by 3 bases, with 13 bases left in between. CDR3 length: 14 residues. Germline-derived CDR1 and CDR2 are SNHLY and FYNNEI. CDR3 protein: CASSPTWGDYGYTF. For the CDR3, the DNA is TGTGCCAGCAGTCCCACCTGGGGGGACTATGGCTACACCTTC. The variable domain in full, with the rest retrieved from reference TRBV2 and TRBJ1-2, is EPEVTQTPSHQVTQMGQEVILRCVPISNHLYFYWYRQILGQKVEFLVSFYNNEISEKSEIFDDQFSVERPDGSNFTLKIRSTKLEDSAMYFCASSPTWGDYGYTFGSGTRLTVV.

The chain recombines TRBV7-3 with TRBJ2-3; TRBD2 matches 8 bases. V trimming: 5 bases; J trimming: 5 bases; junction bases outside the gene matches: 15. This CDR3 comprises 17 residues. CDR1 and CDR2 from the germline V gene are SGHTA and FQGTGA. CDR3 loop: CASSDATGLASLDTQYF. The CDR3 DNA sequence: TGTGCCAGCAGCGACGCGACCGGACTAGCCTCTTTAGATACGCAGTATTTT.

The V gene is TRBV19, the J gene TRBJ2-5; 9 nucleotides align to TRBD1. CDR3 length: 15 residues. Germline V gene data show CDR1 as LNHDA and CDR2 as SQIVND (reference sequence). Germline trimming cut 7 bases from V and 5 bases from J; bases unmatched to any gene: 11. CDR3 residues: CASKTGTGFGETQYF. The CDR3 DNA is TGTGCCAGTAAAACCGGGACAGGGTTTGGGGAGACCCAGTACTTC.

This clone was counted only a few times. The chain links TRBV5-8 to TRBJ2-3; D remains ambiguous. The CDR3 runs to 12 residues. V lost 4 bases to trimming and J lost 10 bases, with 13 bases between them. From germline, CDR1 is SGHTS and CDR2 YDEGEE. As DNA, the CDR3 is TGTGCCAGCAGCCTGTATGCGAGCGCGCAGTATTTT. Translation gives CASSLYASAQYF.

The gene calls are TRBV19 and TRBJ2-7; 12 positions agree with TRBD2. CDR1 is LNHDA, CDR2 SQIVND, per germline (reference sequence). The CDR3 is 15 amino acids. Trimming cost V 3 bases and J 6 bases; bases outside gene matches: 6. The CDR3 DNA sequence: TGTGCCAGTAGTATGGGACTAGCGGGTGACTCCGAGCAGTACTTC. Translated, it gives CASSMGLAGDSEQYF.

The chain couples TRBV5-1 to TRBJ1-1; D is perhaps TRBD1 (6 bases). The V gene lost 3 bases and the J gene lost 3 bases, with 21 bases spanning the gap. The CDR3 is 17 residues long. Germline CDR1 reads SGHRS; CDR2 reads YFSETQ. The CDR3 coding sequence is TGCGCCAGCAGCTGGTCCGACGTGGGGGGGGCGTACACTGAAGCTTTCTTT. Amino acid sequence: CASSWSDVGGAYTEAFF.

This clone was recorded a few times. The rearrangement joins TRBV19 to TRBJ1-1, with a tentative D call TRBD1 (5 bases). V lost 6 bases and J 3 bases, leaving 11 bases between the germline ends. Germline V gene data show CDR1 as LNHDA and CDR2 as SQIVND (reference sequence). The CDR3 contains 13 residues. The CDR3 DNA reads as TGTGCCAGTAGGTTACAAGGGGACACTGAAGCTTTCTTT. Translating gives CASRLQGDTEAFF.

The chain recombines TRBV18 with TRBJ1-1; D might be TRBD1 (5 bases). The ends were cut back, 1 base at V and 7 bases at J, with 13 bases in the middle. The CDR3 spans 14 residues. The germline CDR1 and CDR2 sequences are KGHSH and LQKENI. This CDR3 is CASSPRSGDGEAFF. DNA of the CDR3: TGTGCCAGCTCACCACGATCGGGGGACGGTGAAGCTTTCTTT.

This clone showed up just once. The chain uses TRBV6-1 and TRBJ2-7; D possibly corresponds to TRBD2 (7 bases). The CDR3 sequence is 15 residues long. V was clipped by 2 bases and J by 5 bases, with 16 bases between them. The germline V gene encodes CDR1 MNHNS and CDR2 SASEGT. The CDR3 region has the DNA TGTGCCAGCAGTGAACCCTTCGGGGGGCTGAACGAGCAGTACTTC. It specifies CASSEPFGGLNEQYF.

This clone was observed a few times. V and J are TRBV14 and TRBJ2-1; D gene ambiguous. The CDR3 has 14 residues. Germline assignment: CDR1 SGHDN and CDR2 FVKESK. V dropped 4 bases and J dropped 5 bases, with 12 bases sitting between them. CDR3 residues: CASSLLGPNNEQFF. The CDR3 DNA follows: TGTGCCAGCAGCCTCCTGGGCCCCAACAATGAGCAGTTCTTC. The variable domain in full, completed from reference TRBV14 and TRBJ2-1, reads EAGVTQFPSHSVIEKGQTVTLRCDPISGHDNLYWYRRVMGKEIKFLLHFVKESKQDESGMPNNRFLAERTGGTYSTLKVQPAELEDSGVYFCASSLLGPNNEQFFGPGTRLTVL.

The V and J genes are TRBV5-8 and TRBJ2-5, with 7 bases lining up with TRBD1. Judging by the DNA end, TRBJ2-7 fits better; the J call may be wrong. Germline CDR1 SGHTS, CDR2 YDEGEE. The CDR3 runs 14 residues. In nucleotides, the CDR3 is TGTGCCAGTCTTAAGGACAGGCTCTCCTACGAGCAGTACTTC. This sequence encodes CASLKDRLSYEQYF.

The chain has TRBV5-1 and TRBJ2-1; 7 nucleotides agree with TRBD2. Germline CDR1 reads SGHRS; CDR2 reads YFSETQ. V shed 4 bases and J 10 bases; nucleotides not matched to a gene: 14. This CDR3 has 15 residues. The CDR3 loop reads CASSPKGRAVGEQFF. The DNA of the CDR3 is TGCGCCAGCAGCCCCAAGGGGAGGGCCGTGGGGGAGCAGTTCTTC.

The chain is built from TRBV27 and TRBJ2-3, with 9 bases that match TRBD2. V trimming: 8 bases; J trimming: 0 bases; junction bases outside the gene matches: 6. This CDR3 region has 15 residues. Germline values: CDR1 MNHEY, CDR2 SMNVEV (reference sequence). CDR3 DNA sequence: TGTGCCAGCGGCCAGCGGGGGGTTAGCACAGATACGCAGTATTTT. The encoded protein is CASGQRGVSTDTQYF.

The table lists this clone with a count of one. The rearrangement uses TRBV5-8 and TRBJ2-7; possible D gene TRBD2, 5 bases. The CDR3 covers 13 residues. Trimming pared 9 bases from V and 6 bases from J, leaving 19 bases between. Germline values: CDR1 SGHTS, CDR2 YDEGEE. The CDR3 DNA reads as TGTGCCACCCTAGTGAAAGGAGGTGGCGAGCAGTACTTC. It yields the protein CATLVKGGGEQYF.

This clone was counted a few times. The chain employs TRBV25-1 and TRBJ1-5; D unresolved. V lost 4 bases, J lost 7 bases, and 11 bases lay in between. CDR1 is MGHDK and CDR2 is SYGVNS in the germline V gene. This CDR3 contains 13 residues. The CDR3 is CASSAQQQQPQHF. Written as DNA, the CDR3 is TGTGCCAGCAGTGCCCAACAGCAACAGCCCCAGCATTTT.